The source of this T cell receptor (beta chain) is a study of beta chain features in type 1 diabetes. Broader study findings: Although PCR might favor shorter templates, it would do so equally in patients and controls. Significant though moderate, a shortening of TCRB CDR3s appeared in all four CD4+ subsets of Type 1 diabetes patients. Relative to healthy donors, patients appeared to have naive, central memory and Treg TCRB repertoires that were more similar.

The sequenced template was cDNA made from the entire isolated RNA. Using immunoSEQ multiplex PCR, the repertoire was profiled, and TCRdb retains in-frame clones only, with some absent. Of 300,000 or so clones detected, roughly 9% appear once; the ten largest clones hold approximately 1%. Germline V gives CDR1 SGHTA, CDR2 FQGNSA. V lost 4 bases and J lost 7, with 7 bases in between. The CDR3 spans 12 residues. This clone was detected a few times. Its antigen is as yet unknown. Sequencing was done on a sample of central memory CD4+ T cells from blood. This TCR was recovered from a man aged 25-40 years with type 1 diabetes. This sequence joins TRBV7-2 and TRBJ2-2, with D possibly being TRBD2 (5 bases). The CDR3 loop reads CASSSGYGELFF. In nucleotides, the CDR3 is TGTGCCAGCAGCTCGGGATACGGGGAGCTGTTTTTT.